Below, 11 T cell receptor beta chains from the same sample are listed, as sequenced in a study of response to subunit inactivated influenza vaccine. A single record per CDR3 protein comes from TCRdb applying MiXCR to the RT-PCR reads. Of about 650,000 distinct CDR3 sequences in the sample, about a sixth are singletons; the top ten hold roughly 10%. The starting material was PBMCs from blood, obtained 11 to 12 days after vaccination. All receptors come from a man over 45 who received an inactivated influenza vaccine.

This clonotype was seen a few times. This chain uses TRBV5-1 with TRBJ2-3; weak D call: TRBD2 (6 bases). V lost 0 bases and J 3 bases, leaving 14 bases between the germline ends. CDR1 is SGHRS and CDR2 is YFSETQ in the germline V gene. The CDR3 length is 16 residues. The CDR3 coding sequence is TGCGCCAGCAGCTTGGGCGTCAACCGGGGGACAGATACGCAGTATTTT. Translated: CASSLGVNRGTDTQYF.

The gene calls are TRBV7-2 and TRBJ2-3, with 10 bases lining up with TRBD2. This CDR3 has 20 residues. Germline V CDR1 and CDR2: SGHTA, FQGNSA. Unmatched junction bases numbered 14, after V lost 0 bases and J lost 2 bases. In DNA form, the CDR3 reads TGTGCCAGCAGCTTAGCGCTCTTTTTCCCAAGCGGGGGGGACACAGATACGCAGTATTTT. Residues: CASSLALFFPSGGDTDTQYF.

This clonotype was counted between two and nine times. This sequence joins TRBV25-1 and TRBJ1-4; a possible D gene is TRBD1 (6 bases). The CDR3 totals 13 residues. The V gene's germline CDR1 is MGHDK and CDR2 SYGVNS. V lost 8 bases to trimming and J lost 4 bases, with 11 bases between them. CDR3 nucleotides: TGTGCCAGCGGGACACCTCTTAATGAAAAACTGTTTTTT. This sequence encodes CASGTPLNEKLFF. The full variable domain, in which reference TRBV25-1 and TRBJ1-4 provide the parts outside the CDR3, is EADIYQTPRYLVIGTGKKITLECSQTMGHDKMYWYQQDPGMELHLIHYSYGVNSTEKGDLSSESTVSRIRTEHFPLTLESARPSHTSQYLCASGTPLNEKLFFGSGTQLSVL.

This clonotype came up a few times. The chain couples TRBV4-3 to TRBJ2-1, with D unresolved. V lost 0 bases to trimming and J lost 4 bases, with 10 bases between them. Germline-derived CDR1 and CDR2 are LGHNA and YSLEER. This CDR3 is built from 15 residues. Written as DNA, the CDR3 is TGCGCCAGCAGCCAAGAGTCCGGGCGTTACAATGAGCAGTTCTTC. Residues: CASSQESGRYNEQFF.

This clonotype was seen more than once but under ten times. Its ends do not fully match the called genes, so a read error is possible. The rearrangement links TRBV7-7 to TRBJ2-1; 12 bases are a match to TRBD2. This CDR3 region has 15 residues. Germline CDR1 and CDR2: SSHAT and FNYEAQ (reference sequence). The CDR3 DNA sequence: TGTGCTAGCAGCCGACTAGCGGGGGAGGGCAATGAGCAGTTCTTC. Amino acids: CASSRLAGEGNEQFF.

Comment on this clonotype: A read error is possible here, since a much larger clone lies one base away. In nucleotides, the CDR3 is TGTGCCACCAGTTTAGACGGTGGGCAGTTCTTC. The encoded protein is CATSLDGGQFF. The V call is TRBV24-1, the J call TRBJ2-1, with D unclear. Germline lookup yields CDR1 KGHDR and CDR2 SFDVKD. Trimming pared 6 bases from V and 12 bases from J, leaving 11 bases between. This CDR3 contains 11 residues.

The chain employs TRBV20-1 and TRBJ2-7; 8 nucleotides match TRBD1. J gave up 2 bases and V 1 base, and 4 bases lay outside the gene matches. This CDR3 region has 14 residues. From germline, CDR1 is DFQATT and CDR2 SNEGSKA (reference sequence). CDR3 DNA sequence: TGCAGTGCTAGAGCCGGGACAGGTGCCTACGAGCAGTACTTC. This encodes CSARAGTGAYEQYF.

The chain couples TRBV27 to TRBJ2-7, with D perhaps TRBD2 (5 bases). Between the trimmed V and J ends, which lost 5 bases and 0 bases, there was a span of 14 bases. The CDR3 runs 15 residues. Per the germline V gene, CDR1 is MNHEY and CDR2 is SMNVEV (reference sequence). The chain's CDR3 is CASSPRYGVSYEQYF. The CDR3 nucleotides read TGTGCCAGCAGTCCACGCTACGGGGTCTCCTACGAGCAGTACTTC.

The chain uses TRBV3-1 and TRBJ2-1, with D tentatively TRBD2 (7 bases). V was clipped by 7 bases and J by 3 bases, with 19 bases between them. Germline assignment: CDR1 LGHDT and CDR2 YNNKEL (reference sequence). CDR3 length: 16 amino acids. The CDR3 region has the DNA TGTGCCAGCACCAAAGAGGGGGGGGTCAACTACAATGAGCAGTTCTTC. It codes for CASTKEGGVNYNEQFF.

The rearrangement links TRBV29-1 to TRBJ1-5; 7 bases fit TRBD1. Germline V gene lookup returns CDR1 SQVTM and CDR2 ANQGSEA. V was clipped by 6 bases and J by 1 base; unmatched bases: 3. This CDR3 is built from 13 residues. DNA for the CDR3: TGCAGCGTAGCGGACAGGAGCAATCAGCCCCAGCATTTT. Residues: CSVADRSNQPQHF.

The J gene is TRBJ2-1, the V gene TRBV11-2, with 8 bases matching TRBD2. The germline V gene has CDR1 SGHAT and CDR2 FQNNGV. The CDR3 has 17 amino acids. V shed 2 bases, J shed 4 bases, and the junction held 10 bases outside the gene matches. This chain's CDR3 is CASSLLATSSGYNEQFF. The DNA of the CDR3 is TGTGCCAGCAGCTTACTCGCAACGTCTAGCGGGTACAATGAGCAGTTCTTC. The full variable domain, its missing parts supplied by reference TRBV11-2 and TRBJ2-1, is EAGVAQSPRYKIIEKRQSVAFWCNPISGHATLYWYQQILGQGPKLLIQFQNNGVVDDSQLPKDRFSAERLKGVDSTLKIQPAKLEDSAVYLCASSLLATSSGYNEQFFGPGTRLTVL.